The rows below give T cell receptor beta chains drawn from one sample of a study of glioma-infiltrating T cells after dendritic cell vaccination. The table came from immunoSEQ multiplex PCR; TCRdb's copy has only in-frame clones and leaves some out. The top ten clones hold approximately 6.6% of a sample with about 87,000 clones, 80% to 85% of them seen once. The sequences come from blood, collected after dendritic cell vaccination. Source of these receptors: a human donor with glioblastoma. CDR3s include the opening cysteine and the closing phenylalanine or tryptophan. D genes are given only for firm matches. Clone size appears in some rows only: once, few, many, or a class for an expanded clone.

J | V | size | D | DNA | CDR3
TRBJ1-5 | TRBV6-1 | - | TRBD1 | TGTGCCAGCAGCCTCGGACAGGGTTTCAGGCAGCCCCAGCATTTT | CASSLGQGFRQPQHF
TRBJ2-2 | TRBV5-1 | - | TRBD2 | TGCGCCAGCAGCTTGCCTGGGACTAGCGGGGTTACCGGGGAGCTGTTTTTT | CASSLPGTSGVTGELFF
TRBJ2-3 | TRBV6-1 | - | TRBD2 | TGTGCCAGCAGTGAAGGGGGCGGGGGGGCCACAGATACGCAGTATTTT | CASSEGGGGATDTQYF
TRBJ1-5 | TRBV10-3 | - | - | TGTGCCATCAGTGACAGGAATCAGCCCCAGCATTTT | CAISDRNQPQHF
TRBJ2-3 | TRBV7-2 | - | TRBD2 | TGTGCCAGCAGCTCCAGACTAGCGGATACGCAGTATTTT | CASSSRLADTQYF
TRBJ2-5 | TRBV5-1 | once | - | TGCGCCAGCAGCTTGGACCCAGATAATCAAGAGACCCAGTACTTC | CASSLDPDNQETQYF
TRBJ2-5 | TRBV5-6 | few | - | TGTGCCAGCAGCCCCCTGGGAGCGAGCACCCAAGAGACCCAGTACTTC | CASSPLGASTQETQYF
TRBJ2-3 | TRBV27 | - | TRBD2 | TGTGCCAGCAGTCTGGAGGGACTAGCGGGGGCAGATACGCAGTATTTT | CASSLEGLAGADTQYF
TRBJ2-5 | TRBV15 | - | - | TGTGCCACCAGCAGAGACCGGGACTTACAAGAGACCCAGTACTTC | CATSRDRDLQETQYF
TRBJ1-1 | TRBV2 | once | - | TGTGCCAGCAGTGAGGCCAGGGCCACTGAAGCTTTCTTT | CASSEARATEAFF
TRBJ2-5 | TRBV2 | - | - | TGTGCCAGCGGGAGATCCCGGGAGCAAGAGACCCAGTACTTC | CASGRSREQETQYF
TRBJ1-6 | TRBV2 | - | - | TGTGCCAGTCTGACAGAACCAAATTCACCCCTCCACTTT | CASLTEPNSPLHF
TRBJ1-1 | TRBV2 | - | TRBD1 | TGTGCCAGCAGTGTTAGGGGGCCTTTCACTGAAGCTTTCTTT | CASSVRGPFTEAFF
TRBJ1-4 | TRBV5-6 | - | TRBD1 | TGCGCCAGCAGCTTGGAACAGGGGGCTTCTAATGAAAAACTGTTTTTT | CASSLEQGASNEKLFF
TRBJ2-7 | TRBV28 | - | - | TGTGCCAGCAGTTTAACCCTCACAGAGCAATCCGGGCAGTACTTC | CASSLTLTEQSGQYF
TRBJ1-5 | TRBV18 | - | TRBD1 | TGTGCCAGCTCACCACCGAGGACAGGGGGCCAGAATCAGCCCCAGCATTTT | CASSPPRTGGQNQPQHF
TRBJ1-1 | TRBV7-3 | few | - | TGTGCCAGCAGTTCGGGACAGAACACTGAAGCTTTCTTT | CASSSGQNTEAFF
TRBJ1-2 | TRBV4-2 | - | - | TGTGCCAGCACCGAGATTGGGGCGAACTATGGCTACACCTTC | CASTEIGANYGYTF
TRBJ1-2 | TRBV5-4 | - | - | TGTGCCAGCAGCCTGGACAGAGCAGCTAACTATGGCTACACCTTC | CASSLDRAANYGYTF
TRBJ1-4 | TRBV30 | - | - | TGTGCCTGGAGTCGCCGTTTGGAGGCGAGTGAAAAACTGTTTTTT | CAWSRRLEASEKLFF
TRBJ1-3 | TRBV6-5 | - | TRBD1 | TGTGCCAGCAGACCTCAACAGGGGGGTGGAAACACCATATATTTT | CASRPQQGGGNTIYF
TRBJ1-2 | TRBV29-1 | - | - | TGCAGCGTCGTCAGGGCGGGGGGCTACACCTTC | CSVVRAGGYTF